The 15 T cell receptor beta chains below all came from one sample that was sequenced in a study of cytomegalovirus exposure and HLA in healthy donors. PCR amplification relied on 60 Vbeta primers (plus 13 Jbeta primers). Sequenced by immunoSEQ multiplex PCR; TCRdb stores in-frame clones only, minus some. The data contain 130,000 to 150,000 clones, around 78% of them singletons. Sequenced material: PBMCs. The source of these receptors is a man aged 40-50 years in good health and CMV-seropositive.

V and J are TRBV7-6 and TRBJ2-1; TRBD2 agrees at 9 bases. V was clipped by 5 bases and J by 7 bases; unmatched bases: 12. The CDR3 loop spans 16 amino acids. Germline V gives CDR1 SGHVS, CDR2 FNYEAQ. CDR3 coding DNA: TGTGCCAGCAGCCCCTGGGCGGGAGGGGGTGGTAATGAGCAGTTCTTC. This codes for CASSPWAGGGGNEQFF.

The chain is built from TRBV5-4 and TRBJ1-5; weak D call: TRBD1 (6 bases). The CDR3 has 16 amino acids. Germline CDR1 reads SGHNT; CDR2 reads YYREEE (reference sequence). V was pared by 2 bases and J by 3 bases, with 15 bases between. The CDR3 DNA is TGTGCCAGCAGCTTTGGGGGCGCTAGCCTCAATCAGCCCCAGCATTTT. Protein sequence: CASSFGGASLNQPQHF.

About this clone itself: One end of the junction is discordant with germline, which a read error may explain. The V call is TRBV11-1, the J call TRBJ2-5, with D unclear. CDR1 is SGHAT, CDR2 FQDESV, per germline (reference sequence). The CDR3 runs to 13 residues. The CDR3: CAGSLARSETQYF. The CDR3 coding sequence is TGTGCCGGCAGCTTAGCTCGTAGTGAGACCCAGTACTTC. The complete variable domain, with remaining parts taken from reference TRBV11-1 and TRBJ2-5, reads EAEVAQSPRYKITEKSQAVAFWCDPISGHATLYWYRQILGQGPELLVQFQDESVVDDSQLPKDRFSAERLKGVDSTLKIQPAELGDSAMYLCAGSLARSETQYFGPGTRLLVL.

The rearrangement joins TRBV15 to TRBJ2-1; tentative D call: TRBD2 (6 bases). V was shortened by 5 bases and J by 15 bases, with 14 bases between the two germline ends. Germline V gene lookup returns CDR1 LNHNV and CDR2 YYDKDF (reference sequence). CDR3 length: 11 residues. CDR3 in amino acids: CATSDPGLLFF. The DNA of the CDR3 is TGTGCCACCAGCGACCCGGGACTCCTGTTCTTC.

CDR3: CASSRDSVNYGYTF. Written as DNA, the CDR3 is TGTGCCAGCAGCCGGGACAGCGTGAACTATGGCTACACCTTC. The V call is TRBV6-6, the J call TRBJ1-2; 7 bases line up with TRBD1. Germline CDR1 is MNHNY and CDR2 is SVGAGI (reference sequence). This CDR3 comprises 14 residues. V trimming: 6 bases; J trimming: 2 bases; junction bases outside the gene matches: 6.

The chain links TRBV2 to TRBJ2-1; the D is unclear. V was trimmed by 9 bases and J by 8 bases, leaving 14 bases between them. The germline gives CDR1 SNHLY, CDR2 FYNNEI. CDR3 length: 12 residues. CDR3 amino acids: CASTPSDYEQFF. CDR3 nucleotide sequence: TGTGCCAGTACCCCGAGCGACTATGAGCAGTTCTTC.

V is TRBV6-1 and J is TRBJ1-2, with D tentatively TRBD1 (6 bases). The CDR3 is made up of 14 amino acids. V dropped 7 bases and J dropped 8 bases, with 20 bases sitting between them. Germline CDR1 and CDR2: MNHNS and SASEGT. The CDR3, as DNA: TGTGCCAGCAATACATACATGGACAGCCTCGGCTACACCTTC. Amino acids: CASNTYMDSLGYTF.

This clone was seen a handful of times. The rearrangement links TRBV7-2 to TRBJ1-2; unclear D gene. Germline CDR1 is SGHTA and CDR2 is FQGNSA. The CDR3 extends over 13 amino acids. V was clipped by 4 bases and J by 4 bases, with 10 bases between them. Here the CDR3 reads CASSSATGYGYTF. CDR3 in DNA: TGTGCCAGCAGCTCCGCGACGGGCTATGGCTACACCTTC.

This chain connects TRBV5-1 to TRBJ2-7; 8 bases fit TRBD1. Germline CDR1 SGHRS, CDR2 YFSETQ. The CDR3 is made up of 15 amino acids. J gave up 3 bases and V 0 bases, and 5 bases lay outside the gene matches. The CDR3 region is CASSLGPGQDYEQYF. The CDR3 DNA reads TGCGCCAGCAGCTTGGGTCCGGGACAGGACTACGAGCAGTACTTC.

J is TRBJ1-1 and V is TRBV6-1, with a weak D call TRBD1 (5 bases). In germline, CDR1 is MNHNS, CDR2 SASEGT. The CDR3 has 11 residues. The V end lost 6 bases, the J end lost 6 bases, and 8 bases lay between the germline ends. In DNA form, the CDR3 reads TGTGCCAGCAGGGACAACGCTGAAGCTTTCTTT. This translates into CASRDNAEAFF.

The chain employs TRBV6-5 and TRBJ2-7, with 7 bases fitting TRBD2. The trim removed 7 bases at V and 2 bases at J, leaving 8 bases unmatched. The V gene's germline CDR1 is MNHEY and CDR2 SVGAGI. This CDR3 is 14 amino acids long. DNA of the CDR3: TGTGCCAGCAAAGGAGCGGGACGGACCTACGAGCAGTACTTC. Its translation is CASKGAGRTYEQYF.

This sequence joins TRBV4-3 and TRBJ1-6; D perhaps matches TRBD1 (6 bases). Germline lookup yields CDR1 LGHNA and CDR2 YSLEER. V dropped 0 bases and J dropped 6 bases, with 15 bases sitting between them. The CDR3 totals 17 residues. The CDR3 here is CASSQDQPGDSNSPLHF. As DNA, the CDR3 is TGCGCCAGCAGCCAAGATCAGCCAGGGGATAGTAATTCACCCCTCCACTTT.

The chain couples TRBV25-1 to TRBJ1-2, with unresolved D. V lost 4 bases to trimming and J lost 0 bases, with 9 bases between them. Germline V gives CDR1 MGHDK, CDR2 SYGVNS. CDR3 length: 14 residues. CDR3 loop: CASSVQASNYGYTF. In DNA, the CDR3 is TGTGCCAGCAGTGTCCAGGCTTCTAACTATGGCTACACCTTC.

This chain connects TRBV5-1 to TRBJ2-2, with a tentative D call TRBD2 (5 bases). The CDR3 length is 15 residues. The germline V gene encodes CDR1 SGHRS and CDR2 YFSETQ. V was trimmed by 0 bases and J by 3 bases, leaving 9 bases between them. CDR3 sequence reads: CASSLAGLHTGELFF. The CDR3 bases are TGCGCCAGCAGCTTGGCGGGGTTACACACCGGGGAGCTGTTTTTT.

The V gene is TRBV7-9, the J gene TRBJ1-5; D may be TRBD1 (5 bases). The CDR3 is 16 amino acids. V was cut by 3 bases and J by 5 bases, with 17 bases left in between. Per germline, CDR1 SEHNR and CDR2 FQNEAQ (reference sequence). The CDR3 loop is CASSLLSSGLHQPQHF. Written as DNA, the CDR3 is TGTGCCAGCAGCTTGCTCAGTTCGGGACTGCATCAGCCCCAGCATTTT.